Shown below are 13 T cell receptor beta chains from a single sample sequenced in a study of blood T cell repertoires in COVID-19. Libraries were prepared by immunoSEQ multiplex PCR; TCRdb keeps only in-frame clonotypes and omits some of them. The table has 130,000 to 150,000 clones, about nine tenths seen once. The specimen was peripheral blood. The origin of the receptors is a man aged 50 to 59 who had recovered from COVID-19.

V is TRBV7-2 and J is TRBJ1-6; 9 bases are a match to TRBD1. With 3 bases clipped from V and 9 bases from J, the junction kept 15 bases outside the gene matches. The CDR3 loop spans 18 amino acids. Germline CDR1 SGHTA, CDR2 FQGNSA. CDR3 sequence: CASSFSSQGTGSRSPLHF. In DNA form, the CDR3 reads TGTGCCAGCAGCTTTTCCAGTCAGGGGACAGGGTCTCGTTCACCCCTCCACTTT.

V gene TRBV7-9 combines with J gene TRBJ1-5; a possible D gene is TRBD1 (6 bases). This CDR3 has 13 amino acids. Trimming left V 5 bases short and J 5 bases short, with 10 bases between. The germline V gene encodes CDR1 SEHNR and CDR2 FQNEAQ (reference sequence). CDR3 protein: CASSPNRDQPQHF. CDR3 bases: TGTGCCAGCAGCCCTAACAGGGATCAGCCCCAGCATTTT.

The chain recombines TRBV19 with TRBJ2-2; 9 nucleotides match TRBD1. V lost 5 bases and J lost 5; bases outside the gene matches: 3. CDR1 is LNHDA and CDR2 is SQIVND in the germline V gene (reference sequence). The CDR3 loop spans 14 amino acids. The CDR3 region has the DNA TGTGCCAGTAGTCGGGACAGGGAGACCGGGGAGCTGTTTTTT. It codes for CASSRDRETGELFF.

The V and J genes are TRBV2 and TRBJ2-5; unclear D gene. This CDR3 comprises 14 residues. Germline CDR1 is SNHLY and CDR2 is FYNNEI. The V end was cut by 4 bases, the J end by 5 bases, with 14 bases between. The CDR3 sequence: CASSVFGPRETQYF. CDR3 DNA sequence: TGTGCCAGCAGTGTTTTCGGCCCGAGGGAGACCCAGTACTTC.

J is TRBJ1-6 and V is TRBV30; 11 bases align to TRBD1. With V trimmed by 0 bases and J by 10 bases, 5 bases remained unmatched. This CDR3 region has 15 residues. The germline CDR1 and CDR2 sequences are GTSNPN and SVGIG (reference sequence). DNA for the CDR3: TGTGCCTGGAGTGTGCCCGGGACAGGGGGATCACCCCTCCACTTT. Translating gives CAWSVPGTGGSPLHF.

The chain employs TRBV15 and TRBJ2-2; possible D gene TRBD2, 5 bases. In germline, CDR1 is LNHNV, CDR2 YYDKDF (reference sequence). The germline V and J ends were trimmed by 2 bases and 3 bases, with 13 bases remaining between them. The CDR3 runs 16 residues. CDR3 sequence: CATSRRRGEDTGELFF. CDR3 bases: TGTGCCACCAGCAGACGTCGGGGAGAGGACACCGGGGAGCTGTTTTTT.

The chain carries TRBV6-2 or TRBV6-3 and TRBJ2-7; no definite D call. V lost 0 bases, J lost 0 bases, and 6 bases lay in between. From germline, CDR1 is MNHEY and CDR2 SVGEGT. The CDR3 runs to 14 residues. The CDR3 loop is CASSYSSGSYEQYF. CDR3 DNA: TGTGCCAGCAGTTACTCATCAGGCTCCTACGAGCAGTACTTC.

The chain links TRBV4-3 to TRBJ1-5; possibly TRBD1 for D (6 bases). Germline CDR1 is LGHNA and CDR2 is YSLEER. Trimming pared 2 bases from V and 1 base from J, leaving 9 bases between. CDR3 size: 15 residues. CDR3 sequence: CASSQSTGSNQPQHF. CDR3 in DNA: TGCGCCAGCAGCCAAAGTACAGGGAGCAATCAGCCCCAGCATTTT.

The genes are TRBV30 and TRBJ2-7, with 10 positions matching TRBD2. Germline V gene data show CDR1 as GTSNPN and CDR2 as SVGIG (reference sequence). With 0 bases clipped from V and 0 bases from J, the junction kept 5 bases outside the gene matches. This CDR3 is 16 amino acids long. The CDR3 protein is CAWSVPASGSSYEQYF. The CDR3 region has the DNA TGTGCCTGGAGTGTACCGGCTAGCGGGAGCTCCTACGAGCAGTACTTC.

The CDR3 sequence: CASRGRGTGSTDTQYF. Written as DNA, the CDR3 is TGTGCCAGCAGGGGCCGCGGGACAGGGAGCACAGATACGCAGTATTTT. The chain employs TRBV7-9 and TRBJ2-3; TRBD1 matches at 9 bases. The CDR3 totals 16 residues. Trimming removed 6 bases from V and 0 bases from J; junction bases left unmatched: 7. Germline-derived CDR1 and CDR2 are SEHNR and FQNEAQ (reference sequence).

J is TRBJ2-3 and V is TRBV27; 8 bases fit TRBD2. The germline V gene has CDR1 MNHEY and CDR2 SMNVEV (reference sequence). Germline trimming cut 1 base from V and 4 bases from J; bases unmatched to any gene: 13. The CDR3 has 18 residues. The CDR3 DNA follows: TGTGCCAGCAGTTTATGGGGGGGTAGCGGGGTCCCAGCAGATACGCAGTATTTT. As protein: CASSLWGGSGVPADTQYF.

The chain carries TRBV5-1 and TRBJ2-2, with 11 positions matching TRBD1. Germline V gene data show CDR1 as SGHRS and CDR2 as YFSETQ. The CDR3 extends over 16 amino acids. V lost 0 bases and J lost 7; bases outside the gene matches: 5. The CDR3 region is CASSLDPGQGGGELFF. The DNA for the CDR3 is TGCGCCAGCAGCTTGGACCCGGGACAGGGGGGCGGGGAGCTGTTTTTT.

V is TRBV15 and J is TRBJ2-2; 7 nucleotides agree with TRBD2. Trimming cost V 8 bases and J 1 base; bases outside gene matches: 4. The CDR3 runs to 14 residues. Germline assignment: CDR1 LNHNV and CDR2 YYDKDF (reference sequence). CDR3 in DNA: TGTGCCACCCAAAAGCGGGAGAACACCGGGGAGCTGTTTTTT. Protein product: CATQKRENTGELFF.